These 11 T cell receptor beta chains originate from one sample sequenced in a study of CD8+ T cells in alopecia areata. Treatment defined: oral pan-JAK inhibitor, 5-10 mg twice daily. Once RNA had been extracted, it was reverse transcribed into cDNA to act as the sequencing template. Generated by immunoSEQ multiplex PCR, the TCRdb table keeps only in-frame clones and is missing some. The sample includes about 200,000 clones, approximately 60% of them seen just once. The source was CD4+ T cells sorted from blood, collected at week 4, from a patient treated with tofacitinib. All receptors derive from a human donor with alopecia areata.

This rearrangement joins TRBV2 to TRBJ2-7; D uncertain. The V and J ends lost 6 bases and 3 bases respectively, with 6 bases between them. This CDR3 region has 11 residues. Germline CDR1 reads SNHLY; CDR2 reads FYNNEI. The DNA of the CDR3 is TGTGCCAGCAGAGACCGCTACGAGCAGTACTTC. It encodes CASRDRYEQYF.

The sample holds a few counts of this clone. This chain joins TRBV29-1 and TRBJ1-1; no reliable D call. Germline CDR1 is SQVTM and CDR2 is ANQGSEA. CDR3 size: 13 residues. Trimming shortened V by 3 bases and J by 5 bases, and 13 bases separated the two germline ends. DNA of the CDR3: TGCAGCGTTGATTCCCGGAGAGAAACTGAAGCTTTCTTT. Protein sequence: CSVDSRRETEAFF.

The J gene is TRBJ2-5, the V gene TRBV6-1; no definite D call. This CDR3 contains 15 residues. Germline CDR1 is MNHNS and CDR2 is SASEGT. V lost 2 bases and J 0 bases, leaving 10 bases between the germline ends. DNA of the CDR3: TGTGCCAGCAGTGAACTTTTAGGGTACCAAGAGACCCAGTACTTC. Its translation is CASSELLGYQETQYF.

This clone occurred a few times. The chain links TRBV29-1 to TRBJ2-7; the match to TRBD1 covers 11 bases. The CDR3 contains 14 residues. Germline-derived CDR1 and CDR2 are SQVTM and ANQGSEA. Trimming took 7 bases from V and 3 from J; bases not matched to a gene: 8. The CDR3 region has the DNA TGCAGCGCGGCGGCCGGGACAGGGGGCTACGAGCAGTACTTC. Translated: CSAAAGTGGYEQYF.

The chain has TRBV29-1 and TRBJ2-2; D is undetermined. The V gene lost 1 base and the J gene lost 2 bases, with 8 bases spanning the gap. Per germline, CDR1 SQVTM and CDR2 ANQGSEA. This CDR3 spans 14 amino acids. The CDR3: CSVEGPVNTGELFF. CDR3 DNA: TGCAGCGTTGAAGGCCCAGTAAACACCGGGGAGCTGTTTTTT.

This chain links TRBV19 with TRBJ1-5; D is unresolved. Trimming took off 9 bases at V and 7 bases at J, with 16 bases between the two ends. Per the germline V gene, CDR1 is LNHDA and CDR2 is SQIVND (reference sequence). CDR3 length: 13 residues. CDR3 protein: CASSEEGGQPQHF. As DNA, the CDR3 is TGTGCCAGCAGTGAGGAGGGCGGGCAGCCCCAGCATTTT.

This clone was recorded once. The chain carries TRBV5-6 and TRBJ2-7; D unresolved. With 1 base removed from V and 2 bases from J, the gap between germline ends came to 13 bases. Germline V gene sequence: CDR1 SGHDT, CDR2 YYEEEE. CDR3 size: 15 residues. The CDR3 DNA reads TGTGCCAGCAGCTTGAGACTTCGGAACACCTACGAGCAGTACTTC. Protein: CASSLRLRNTYEQYF.

This clone was picked up a small number of times. The V gene is TRBV7-9, the J gene TRBJ1-5, with no clear D. V was trimmed by 1 base and J by 2 bases, leaving 0 bases between them. CDR1 and CDR2 (germline): SEHNR, FQNEAQ (reference sequence). This CDR3 region has 12 residues. The CDR3 spells CASSLGNQPQHF. As DNA, the CDR3 is TGTGCCAGCAGCTTAGGCAATCAGCCCCAGCATTTT.

The J gene is TRBJ1-5, the V gene TRBV2; 9 nucleotides line up with TRBD1. The CDR3 sequence is 13 residues long. V was pared by 4 bases and J by 5 bases, with 0 bases of the junction left unmatched. Germline lookup yields CDR1 SNHLY and CDR2 FYNNEI. CDR3 loop: CASSGTGDQPQHF. In DNA form, the CDR3 reads TGTGCCAGCAGTGGGACAGGGGATCAGCCCCAGCATTTT. Based on the CDR3 plus reference TRBV2 and TRBJ1-5, the full variable domain is EPEVTQTPSHQVTQMGQEVILRCVPISNHLYFYWYRQILGQKVEFLVSFYNNEISEKSEIFDDQFSVERPDGSNFTLKIRSTKLEDSAMYFCASSGTGDQPQHFGDGTRLSIL.

CDR3 sequence (DNA): TGTGCCAGCAGCTCGGGACCGGGGGATAATTCACCCCTCCACTTT. Residues: CASSSGPGDNSPLHF. V gene TRBV7-3 combines with J gene TRBJ1-6; D is possibly TRBD1 (5 bases). Germline V gives CDR1 SGHTA, CDR2 FQGTGA. The V gene lost 4 bases and the J gene lost 5 bases, with 12 bases spanning the gap. The length of the CDR3 is 15 residues. Drawing the rest from reference TRBV7-3 and TRBJ1-6, the complete variable domain is GAGVSQTPSNKVTEKGKYVELRCDPISGHTALYWYRQSLGQGPEFLIYFQGTGAADDSGLPNDRFFAVRPEGSVSTLKIQRTERGDSAVYLCASSSGPGDNSPLHFGNGTRLTVT.

This rearrangement joins TRBV11-2 to TRBJ1-1; D uncertain. V gave up 2 bases and J gave up 7 bases, with 8 bases separating them. This CDR3 contains 12 residues. Germline V lookup: CDR1 SGHAT, CDR2 FQNNGV. CDR3 loop: CASSLSGGEAFF. The DNA for the CDR3 is TGTGCCAGCAGCTTAAGTGGCGGTGAAGCTTTCTTT.